This TCR beta chain comes out of a study of T-cell memory formation after mild COVID-19. As for the study in general: TCR clusters were largely donor specific.

General study findings and limits: Mainly CM and EM harbored the contracting CD4+ clones; mainly EMRA harbored the CD8+ ones. Clones shrinking from day 15 to 85 showed even CD4/CD8 mixes; later expanders tilted CD4+.

5'RACE primed from the constant segment yielded TCR alpha and TCR beta cDNA libraries bearing sample barcodes and UMIs. TCRdb fed the 5' RACE reads into MiXCR, producing one record per CDR3 protein. The sample lists 130,000 to 150,000 distinct CDR3 sequences, about 6.1% occurring once. Trimming took 5 bases from V and 8 from J, leaving 15 bases between them. This CDR3 has 13 amino acids. Germline CDR1 is SGHTA and CDR2 is FQGNSA. This clonotype has at least ten counts. Its antigen is unidentified. The rearrangement uses TRBV7-2 and TRBJ1-2; perhaps TRBD1 as D (6 bases). The receptor comes from an adult woman who had mild COVID-19 (a few samples of this study predate the infection). Cell type and time point are not known. The sample consisted of PBMCs or a T cell subset sorted from them (not recorded which). CDR3 sequence: CASSPDSSLGYTF. The CDR3 nucleotides read TGTGCCAGCAGCCCGGACAGTTCACTCGGCTACACCTTC.